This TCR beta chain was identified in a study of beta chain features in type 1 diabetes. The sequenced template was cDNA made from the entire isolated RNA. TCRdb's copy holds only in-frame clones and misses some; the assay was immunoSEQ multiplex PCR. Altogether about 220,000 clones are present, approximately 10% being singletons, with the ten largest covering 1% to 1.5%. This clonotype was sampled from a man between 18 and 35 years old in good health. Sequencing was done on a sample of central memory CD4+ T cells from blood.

CDR3 bases: TGTGCCAGCAGCTTCGGGCCCGGGAGCTCCTACGAGCAGTACTTC. It translates to CASSFGPGSSYEQYF. This chain uses TRBV7-2 with TRBJ2-7; D may be TRBD2 (6 bases). Trimming pared 3 bases from V and 0 bases from J, leaving 12 bases between. CDR3 length equals 15 residues. The germline gives CDR1 SGHTA, CDR2 FQGNSA.